This is a list of T cell receptor beta chains from one sample in a study of shared clonotypes between healthy human individuals. Sequencing used immunoSEQ multiplex PCR; TCRdb keeps in-frame clones, though not all of them. The sample records under 2,000,000 clones, roughly 95% being singletons. Material: naive CD8+ T cells sorted from blood. These receptors were collected from a man younger than 30 in good health. Both conserved end residues are part of each CDR3. The D gene is left open where the match is weak. Clone size, where shown, is once, few, many, or a class for clones that have expanded.

j_gene	d_gene	v_gene	abundance	CDR3nt	CDR3aa
TRBJ1-5	.	TRBV27	.	TGTGCCAGTTGGGGGTTACTGGGCAATCAGCCCCAGCATTTT	CASWGLLGNQPQHF
TRBJ2-5	.	TRBV6-1	.	TGTGCCAGCAGGGGGGGTCTGGAGGAGACCCAGTACTTC	CASRGGLEETQYF
TRBJ2-1	.	TRBV5-6	.	TGTGCCAGCAGCTTGGCGGGATTCGATGAGCAGTTCTTC	CASSLAGFDEQFF
TRBJ2-7	.	TRBV6-1	.	TGTGCCAGCAGTGTAAACAGGGCGTTGCCTAACTACGAGCAGTACTTC	CASSVNRALPNYEQYF
TRBJ2-1	.	TRBV2	.	TGTGCCAGCAAAATTGGAGGGGATCTCTGGAATGAGCAGTTCTTC	CASKIGGDLWNEQFF
TRBJ1-1	.	TRBV7-2	.	TGTGCCAGCAGCTTAGCCGGTGTCTGGCCGGGGGGTGAAGCTTTCTTT	CASSLAGVWPGGEAFF
TRBJ2-3	.	TRBV9	.	TGTGCCAGCAGCTTAGGGGGTGGGACAGATACGCAGTATTTT	CASSLGGGTDTQYF
TRBJ2-3	.	TRBV14	.	TGTGCCAGCAGCCAAAGGGTTATAACCAGCACAGATACGCAGTATTTT	CASSQRVITSTDTQYF
TRBJ1-3	.	TRBV27	once	TGTGCCAGCAGTTTAATAGGGGCGGCTGGAAACACCATATATTTT	CASSLIGAAGNTIYF
TRBJ2-5	TRBD2	TRBV30	.	TGTGCCTGGAGGGGTCCCGGGGGGGGACAAGAGACCCAGTACTTC	CAWRGPGGGQETQYF
TRBJ2-7	.	TRBV7-9	.	TGTGCCAGCAGCTTAGTCCGAAAGCCCTTCTACGAGCAGTACTTC	CASSLVRKPFYEQYF
TRBJ2-7	.	TRBV4-1	.	TGCGCCAGCAGCCTCCTCGTTTTAGCAGCCTACGAGCAGTACTTC	CASSLLVLAAYEQYF
TRBJ2-7	.	TRBV2	.	TGTGCCAGCAGTAGCCCAAACTCACCCTACGAGCAGTACTTC	CASSSPNSPYEQYF
TRBJ2-5	TRBD2	TRBV4-1	.	TGCGCCAGCAGCCAAGTGGGACTAGCGGAATTCGAGGAGACCCAGTACTTC	CASSQVGLAEFEETQYF
TRBJ2-2	.	TRBV2	.	TGTGCCAGCAGGGACACAAACACCGGGGAGCTGTTTTTT	CASRDTNTGELFF
TRBJ1-5	.	TRBV28	.	TGTGCCAGCAGCCGTGACCCAGATGAGAGCAATCAGCCCCAGCATTTT	CASSRDPDESNQPQHF
TRBJ2-5	.	TRBV5-1	.	TGCGCCAGCAGCTTCGGGGTCCGGACAGCGGGAACAGGAGAAGAGACCCAGTACTTC	CASSFGVRTAGTGEETQYF
TRBJ2-7	.	TRBV6-5	.	TGTGCCAGCAGTCGGGGCGGGCCTTTCGAGCAGTACTTC	CASSRGGPFEQYF
TRBJ2-7	.	TRBV5-8	.	TGTGCCAGCAGCTTATCAAGTACCTACGAGCAGTACTTC	CASSLSSTYEQYF
TRBJ2-1	TRBD2	TRBV5-1	.	TGCGCCAGCAGCTTGATAGGACTAGCGAATGAGCAGTTCTTC	CASSLIGLANEQFF
TRBJ2-2	.	TRBV27	.	TGTGCCAGCAGTTTATTCTCTACTAGTACCGGGGAGCTGTTTTTT	CASSLFSTSTGELFF
TRBJ1-1	.	TRBV30	.	TGTGCCTGGAGTGCCCTCGCGGGGTTCGACACTGAAGCTTTCTTT	CAWSALAGFDTEAFF
TRBJ1-5	.	TRBV28	.	TGTGCCAGCAGCCCTCAACCGAGGGTTTGGAGCAATCAGCCCCAGCATTTT	CASSPQPRVWSNQPQHF
TRBJ2-7	TRBD2	TRBV9	.	TGTGCCAGCAGCATCTCGGGGGGTTCCTACGAGCAGTACTTC	CASSISGGSYEQYF
TRBJ2-1	TRBD2	TRBV4-1	.	TGCGCCAGCGCATCTAGCGGGTTAACAGGCAATGAGCAGTTCTTC	CASASSGLTGNEQFF
TRBJ1-4	.	TRBV6-1	.	TGTGCCAGCACCAGAGATTTAACTAATGAAAAACTGTTTTTT	CASTRDLTNEKLFF
TRBJ1-5	.	TRBV12-1	.	TGTGCCAGCAGCTTTGTTAGGGGACAGGGGGCGAGAGTAGATCAGCCCCAGCATTTT	CASSFVRGQGARVDQPQHF
TRBJ1-5	.	TRBV27	.	TGTGCCAGCAGTTTTACGGGCAATCAGCCCCAGCATTTT	CASSFTGNQPQHF
TRBJ1-2	.	TRBV5-6	.	TGTGCCAGCAGCTATGGATATGGCTACACCTTC	CASSYGYGYTF
TRBJ2-4	.	TRBV30	.	TGTGCCTGGAGTGTACGACTATACATTCAGTACTTC	CAWSVRLYIQYF
TRBJ1-2	.	TRBV14	.	TGTGCCAGCAGCCAAGCCAGTCAGGGGCGACTCTATGGCTACACCTTC	CASSQASQGRLYGYTF
TRBJ2-7	.	TRBV19	.	TGTGCCAGTAGTTCAGGCGGGATGGGTTTTACCCTCAACCCCGAGCAGTACTTC	CASSSGGMGFTLNPEQYF
TRBJ2-3	TRBD2	TRBV4-3	.	TGCGCCAGCAGCCAAGATGAAGGTCCGGGGGAGGGGAACACAGATACGCAGTATTTT	CASSQDEGPGEGNTDTQYF
TRBJ2-1	.	TRBV6-1	.	TGTGCCAGCAGTGAAGGGCGGACGGTAGAACAGTTCTTC	CASSEGRTVEQFF
TRBJ1-5	.	TRBV28	.	TGTGCCAGCAGTCAGAGCCCAATCAAGCCCCAGCATTTT	CASSQSPIKPQHF
TRBJ1-1	TRBD1	TRBV27	.	TGTGCCAGCAGCCGTAACAGGGGCACTGAAGCTTTCTTT	CASSRNRGTEAFF
TRBJ2-7	.	TRBV4-1	.	TGCGCCAGCAGCCAAGGCCCCCCAGGCGGGAAATCGAGCGAGCAGTACTTC	CASSQGPPGGKSSEQYF
TRBJ1-1	.	TRBV30	.	TGTGCCTGGACTGTCGGGAACACTGAAGCTTTCTTT	CAWTVGNTEAFF
TRBJ1-1	.	TRBV9	.	TGTGCCAGCAGCCGTGGGGACCCAGCTGTGACAGTGGCTGAAGCTTTCTTT	CASSRGDPAVTVAEAFF
TRBJ2-7	TRBD1	TRBV30	.	TGTGCCTTCTCTCGGACAGGGGGCCCCTACGAGCAGTACTTC	CAFSRTGGPYEQYF
TRBJ1-1	TRBD1	TRBV11-1	.	TGTGCCAGCACAGGGCCTGGACAGGCGAACACTGAAGCTTTCTTT	CASTGPGQANTEAFF
TRBJ2-3	TRBD1	TRBV27	.	TGTGCCAGCAGTACGACAGGGGGCGCAGATACGCAGTATTTT	CASSTTGGADTQYF
TRBJ2-2	TRBD2	TRBV11-3	.	TGTGCCAGCAGCGCGGCGGGAGATGGAACCGGGGAGCTGTTTTTT	CASSAAGDGTGELFF
TRBJ2-7	.	TRBV9	.	TGTGCCAGCAGCGTGGCCAGGGAGTCCTACGAGCAGTACTTC	CASSVARESYEQYF
TRBJ2-5	TRBD1	TRBV6-5	once	TGTGCCAGCAGTTACGTGTCAGGGGGTCCAGAGACCCAGTACTTC	CASSYVSGGPETQYF
TRBJ2-7	TRBD2	TRBV9	.	TGTGCCAGCAGCCCGGGCGGGGGCTCCTACGAGCAGTACTTC	CASSPGGGSYEQYF
TRBJ1-5	.	TRBV10-3	once	TGTGCCATCTCGGTATATAGCAATCAGCCCCAGCATTTT	CAISVYSNQPQHF
TRBJ1-2	TRBD1	TRBV9	.	TGTGCCAGCAGCCCTGGGACAGTCCCTAACTATGGCTACACCTTC	CASSPGTVPNYGYTF
TRBJ2-2	TRBD2	TRBV13	.	TGTGCCAGCAGCTTATTTGGGGGGGCGAACACCGGGGAGCTGTTTTTT	CASSLFGGANTGELFF
TRBJ2-5	TRBD2	TRBV25-1	.	TGTGCCAGCAGTGATTTGGGAGGGGAAGAGACCCAGTACTTC	CASSDLGGEETQYF
TRBJ2-1	.	TRBV28	.	TGTGCCAGCAGTTTAGGGGTCTACAATGAGCAGTTCTTC	CASSLGVYNEQFF
TRBJ2-5	TRBD2	TRBV30	.	TGTGCCTGGAATGAAGCGGGGGGCACGGAGACCCAGTACTTC	CAWNEAGGTETQYF
TRBJ1-4	.	TRBV27	.	TGTGCCAGCAGTTTTGATACTCCCTTTAGGGAACTGTTTTTT	CASSFDTPFRELFF
TRBJ1-2	.	TRBV19	.	TGTGCCAGTAGTTCGGACCGCGTTAACTATGGCTACACCTTC	CASSSDRVNYGYTF